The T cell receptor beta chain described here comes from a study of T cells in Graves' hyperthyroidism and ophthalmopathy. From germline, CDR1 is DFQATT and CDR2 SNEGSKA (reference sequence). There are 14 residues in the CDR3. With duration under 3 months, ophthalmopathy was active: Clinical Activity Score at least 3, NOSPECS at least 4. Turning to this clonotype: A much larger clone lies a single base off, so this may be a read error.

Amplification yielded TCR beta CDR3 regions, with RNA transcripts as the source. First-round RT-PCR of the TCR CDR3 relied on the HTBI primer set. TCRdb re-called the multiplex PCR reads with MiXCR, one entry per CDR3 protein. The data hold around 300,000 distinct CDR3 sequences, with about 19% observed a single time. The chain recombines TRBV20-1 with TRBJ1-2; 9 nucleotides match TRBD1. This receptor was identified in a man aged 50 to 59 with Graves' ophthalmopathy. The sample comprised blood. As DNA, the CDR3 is TGCAGTGCTAGAAATGACAGGGGGGGCTATGGCTACATCTTC. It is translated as CSARNDRGGYGYIF.